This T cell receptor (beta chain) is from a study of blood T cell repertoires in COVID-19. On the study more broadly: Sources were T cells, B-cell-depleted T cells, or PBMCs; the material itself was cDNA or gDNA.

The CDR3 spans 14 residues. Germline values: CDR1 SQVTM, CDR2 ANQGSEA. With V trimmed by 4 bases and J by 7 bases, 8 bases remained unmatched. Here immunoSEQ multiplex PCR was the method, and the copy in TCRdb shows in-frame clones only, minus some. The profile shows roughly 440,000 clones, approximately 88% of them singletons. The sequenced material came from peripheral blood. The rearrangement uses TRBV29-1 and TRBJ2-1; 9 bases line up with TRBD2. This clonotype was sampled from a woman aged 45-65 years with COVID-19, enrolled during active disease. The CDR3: CSVVKSGGMNEQFF. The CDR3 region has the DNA TGCAGCGTTGTAAAAAGCGGGGGGATGAATGAGCAGTTCTTC.